This TCR beta chain was found in a study of control samples from healthy donors and cancer patients (TCRdb year 2020). Library prep was done by the immunoSEQ multiplex PCR assay. Entries here come from immuneACCESS through TCRdb and include only in-frame sequences with V and J called. Some clones fail to appear in such tables; in the studies checked, an unresolved V gene covers under half of the shortfall, and the cause of the remainder is unknown. This sample lists around 140,000 clones; about 92% were detected once. The top ten hold roughly 2.1% of the sample. Notes on this clone: It lacks a known antigen. Base-call qualities are not available, and no considerably larger clone is one nucleotide away.

The junction carries 15 bases between V and J, which are trimmed by 6 bases and 7 bases respectively. The CDR3 runs 13 amino acids, cysteine and phenylalanine included. Just CDR3 DNA is preserved here, 39 bases in frame from base 1. CDR1 and CDR2 are drawn from the germline V gene: MNHEY, SVGAGI. Sequencing used blood. The chain joins TRBV6-5 to TRBJ2-5; the D region is possibly TRBD1 or TRBD2, each matching across 5 bases. The source of this sequence is a woman in her fifties or sixties in good health. Here the CDR3 is given as CASRRGPTGTQYF. The DNA reads as follows: TGTGCCAGCAGAAGGGGACCCACGGGGACCCAGTACTTC.